These 29 T cell receptor beta chains share one sample of origin, sequenced in a study of blood T cell repertoires in COVID-19. Measured with immunoSEQ multiplex PCR; TCRdb has only the in-frame clones, and not every one. The data hold about 230,000 clones, with more than 65% observed a single time. The sample taken for sequencing was peripheral blood. Receptor source: a man aged 50 to 60 with active or convalescent COVID-19.

The rearrangement links TRBV7-7 to TRBJ2-2, with D possibly being TRBD1 (6 bases). In germline, CDR1 is SSHAT, CDR2 FNYEAQ (reference sequence). The length of the CDR3 is 15 residues. V lost 5 bases to trimming and J lost 0 bases, with 10 bases between them. CDR3 sequence: CASSARTANTGELFF. CDR3 DNA sequence: TGTGCCAGCAGCGCGCGGACAGCGAACACCGGGGAGCTGTTTTTT.

V is TRBV10-1 and J is TRBJ2-1; 14 bases line up with TRBD2. Trimming cost V 6 bases and J 0 bases; bases outside gene matches: 13. This CDR3 comprises 20 residues. Germline lookup yields CDR1 WNHNN and CDR2 SYGVQD (reference sequence). The CDR3, as DNA: TGCGCCAGCAGAGGTCCTAGGACTAGCGGGGGGTGGCCCTCCTACAATGAGCAGTTCTTC. Translation: CASRGPRTSGGWPSYNEQFF.

The chain links TRBV5-6 to TRBJ1-6; 10 bases match TRBD1. This CDR3 region has 16 residues. Trimming cost V 4 bases and J 10 bases; bases outside gene matches: 11. Per germline, CDR1 SGHDT and CDR2 YYEEEE. CDR3 nucleotides: TGTGCCAGCAGCCCCCGGGCCGGGACAGGGGCCTCACCCCTCCACTTT. Translation: CASSPRAGTGASPLHF. The complete variable domain, with remaining parts taken from reference TRBV5-6 and TRBJ1-6, reads DAGVTQSPTHLIKTRGQQVTLRCSPKSGHDTVSWYQQALGQGPQFIFQYYEEEERQRGNFPDRFSGHQFPNYSSELNVNALLLGDSALYLCASSPRAGTGASPLHFGNGTRLTVT.

CDR3 sequence: CASSLEGNRGNQPQHF. In nucleotides, the CDR3 is TGTGCCAGCAGCTTAGAGGGTAACAGGGGCAATCAGCCCCAGCATTTT. The gene calls are TRBV7-2 and TRBJ1-5, with a possible D match to TRBD1 (6 bases). The CDR3 consists of 16 residues. V lost 1 base and J lost 2, with 12 bases in between. Germline CDR1 SGHTA, CDR2 FQGNSA.

The CDR3 region is CAWSVLGLETQYF. Here the CDR3 DNA reads TGTGCCTGGAGTGTACTGGGCTTAGAGACCCAGTACTTC. The chain joins TRBV30 to TRBJ2-5; D is ambiguous. The ends were cut back, 0 bases at V and 4 bases at J, with 9 bases in the middle. Germline V gene data show CDR1 as GTSNPN and CDR2 as SVGIG (reference sequence). CDR3 size: 13 residues.

The chain is built from TRBV20-1 and TRBJ1-1; D perhaps matches TRBD1 (6 bases). V shed 4 bases and J shed 8 bases, with 11 bases lying between them. Germline assignment: CDR1 DFQATT and CDR2 SNEGSKA (reference sequence). CDR3 length: 11 amino acids. The CDR3 region is CSAIRQGEAFF. The CDR3 nucleotides read TGCAGTGCTATCCGGCAGGGGGAAGCTTTCTTT.

This chain connects TRBV3-1 (or the pseudogene TRBV3-2) to TRBJ1-4, with 7 bases fitting TRBD1. CDR3 length: 15 amino acids. J lost 8 bases, V lost 0 bases, and 6 bases had no gene match. Germline CDR1 reads LGHDT; CDR2 reads YNNKEL (reference sequence). The CDR3 sequence is CASSQERQGGEKLFF. The CDR3 nucleotides read TGTGCCAGCAGCCAAGAGAGGCAGGGGGGCGAAAAACTGTTTTTT.

The chain couples TRBV18 to TRBJ1-4; TRBD1 might be the D (5 bases). CDR1 and CDR2 (germline): KGHSH, LQKENI. Trimming removed 4 bases from V and 6 bases from J, with 6 bases in between. The length of the CDR3 is 12 residues. DNA for the CDR3: TGTGCCAGCTCACAAGGGGATGAAAAACTGTTTTTT. Translated: CASSQGDEKLFF.

This chain links TRBV6-1 with TRBJ2-7; D ambiguous. In germline, CDR1 is MNHNS, CDR2 SASEGT. V was shortened by 2 bases and J by 2 bases, with 13 bases between the two germline ends. The CDR3 runs to 15 residues. The CDR3 here is CASSEFTALPYEQYF. DNA for the CDR3: TGTGCCAGCAGTGAATTTACAGCTCTTCCCTACGAGCAGTACTTC.

In this sample, this clone turned up many times. The CDR3 nucleotides are TGTGCCACCGTTCTGGCGAACACTGAAGCTTTCTTT. Amino acid sequence: CATVLANTEAFF. The chain links TRBV19 to TRBJ1-1, with unresolved D. Germline V lookup: CDR1 LNHDA, CDR2 SQIVND (reference sequence). The CDR3 length is 12 residues. Trimming removed 10 bases at V and 1 base at J, with 10 bases between.

The rearrangement uses TRBV5-5 and TRBJ2-7; D gene unclear. The CDR3 runs to 13 residues. Germline CDR1 SGHKS, CDR2 YYEKEE (reference sequence). The V and J ends lost 0 bases and 5 bases respectively, with 9 bases between them. Here the CDR3 reads CASSLANSHEQYF. In DNA form, the CDR3 reads TGTGCCAGCAGCTTGGCCAACAGCCACGAGCAGTACTTC.

V and J are TRBV2 and TRBJ1-6, with 7 bases identical to TRBD1. The CDR3 is 15 residues long. J lost 5 bases, V lost 7 bases, and 8 bases had no gene match. CDR1 SNHLY and CDR2 FYNNEI come from the germline V gene. In nucleotides, the CDR3 is TGTGCCAGCATGCCGACAGGGCAGAATAATTCACCCCTCCACTTT. It specifies CASMPTGQNNSPLHF.

This clone has a handful of counts. This rearrangement joins TRBV7-7 to TRBJ1-6; tentative D call: TRBD1 (6 bases). Germline values: CDR1 SSHAT, CDR2 FNYEAQ (reference sequence). This CDR3 contains 14 residues. V lost 2 bases and J lost 7, with 9 bases in between. The CDR3 loop is CASSLHRVNSPLHF. As DNA, the CDR3 is TGTGCCAGCAGCTTACACAGGGTCAATTCACCCCTCCACTTT.

The chain employs TRBV3-1 (or the pseudogene TRBV3-2) and TRBJ2-7; 7 positions match TRBD1. Germline V gives CDR1 LGHDT, CDR2 YNNKEL (reference sequence). There are 14 residues in the CDR3. J gave up 6 bases and V 3 bases, and 8 bases lay outside the gene matches. This CDR3 reads CASSHCWDSSEQYF. Here the CDR3 DNA reads TGTGCCAGCAGCCACTGTTGGGACAGCTCCGAGCAGTACTTC.

The rearrangement joins TRBV11-3 to TRBJ2-5; D gene uncertain. The V gene lost 1 base and the J gene lost 5 bases, with 5 bases spanning the gap. Germline CDR1 SGHNT, CDR2 YENEEA. This CDR3 spans 12 amino acids. The CDR3 here is CASSLACETQYF. The CDR3 nucleotides are TGTGCCAGCAGCTTAGCCTGTGAGACCCAGTACTTC.

This sequence joins TRBV30 and TRBJ1-5; tentatively, D is TRBD1 (6 bases). CDR3 length: 13 amino acids. Germline V gene data show CDR1 as GTSNPN and CDR2 as SVGIG (reference sequence). Trimming removed 5 bases from V and 3 bases from J, with 11 bases in between. The CDR3 loop reads CAWGQGLNQPQHF. The CDR3 coding sequence is TGTGCCTGGGGGCAGGGGCTCAATCAGCCCCAGCATTTT.

Only a few counts were recorded for this clone. V gene TRBV29-1 combines with J gene TRBJ1-4; no clear D. The CDR3 loop spans 11 amino acids. Trimming pared 4 bases from V and 6 bases from J, leaving 6 bases between. Per the germline V gene, CDR1 is SQVTM and CDR2 is ANQGSEA. The CDR3 sequence: CSVGGDEKLFF. The CDR3 DNA sequence: TGCAGCGTTGGAGGAGATGAAAAACTGTTTTTT.

The chain joins TRBV5-1 to TRBJ1-1, with TRBD1 as a possible D gene (6 bases). CDR3 length: 14 amino acids. The germline gives CDR1 SGHRS, CDR2 YFSETQ. V was cut by 4 bases and J by 1 base, with 11 bases left in between. The CDR3 coding sequence is TGCGCCAGCAGCGGGGGCCTGAGGAACACTGAAGCTTTCTTT. It encodes CASSGGLRNTEAFF. The whole variable domain, filled in from reference TRBV5-1 and TRBJ1-1, reads KAGVTQTPRYLIKTRGQQVTLSCSPISGHRSVSWYQQTPGQGLQFLFEYFSETQRNKGNFPGRFSGRQFSNSRSEMNVSTLELGDSALYLCASSGGLRNTEAFFGQGTRLTVV.

The chain carries TRBV28 and TRBJ2-7; D unresolved. Germline CDR1 is MDHEN and CDR2 is SYDVKM. Trimming shortened V by 5 bases and J by 2 bases, and 16 bases separated the two germline ends. The CDR3 loop spans 15 amino acids. CDR3 coding DNA: TGTGCCAGCAGTCCCCGACTCGGTGAGGCCTACGAGCAGTACTTC. The encoded protein is CASSPRLGEAYEQYF.

A single count supports this clone. The chain joins TRBV30 to TRBJ1-5; perhaps TRBD1 as D (6 bases). This CDR3 region has 14 residues. V was pared by 7 bases and J by 2 bases, with 15 bases between. Germline V lookup: CDR1 GTSNPN, CDR2 SVGIG (reference sequence). In DNA form, the CDR3 reads TGTGCCTTCCAACAGGGAAATGGCAATCAGCCCCAGCATTTT. It is translated as CAFQQGNGNQPQHF. Together with reference TRBV30 and TRBJ1-5, the CDR3 gives the full variable domain: SQTIHQWPATLVQPVGSPLSLECTVEGTSNPNLYWYRQAAGRGLQLLFYSVGIGQISSEVPQNLSASRPQDRQFILSSKKLLLSDSGFYLCAFQQGNGNQPQHFGDGTRLSIL.

The chain carries TRBV10-3 and TRBJ1-1, with a tentative D call TRBD1 (5 bases). Germline V gene data show CDR1 as ENHRY and CDR2 as SYGVKD. Deletions cut 6 bases from V and 4 bases from J, with 15 bases between. CDR3 length equals 14 residues. For the CDR3, the DNA is TGTGCCATCAGCCCGCGGGACGTTGGCACTGAAGCTTTCTTT. Its translation: CAISPRDVGTEAFF.

The V gene is TRBV5-1, the J gene TRBJ1-1; D gene uncertain. This CDR3 has 14 residues. Trimming took 4 bases from V and 2 from J, leaving 12 bases between them. CDR1 is SGHRS, CDR2 YFSETQ, per germline. In DNA form, the CDR3 reads TGCGCCAGCAGCGTGGGATCACTAAACACTGAAGCTTTCTTT. It specifies CASSVGSLNTEAFF. The full variable domain, completed using reference TRBV5-1 and TRBJ1-1, is KAGVTQTPRYLIKTRGQQVTLSCSPISGHRSVSWYQQTPGQGLQFLFEYFSETQRNKGNFPGRFSGRQFSNSRSEMNVSTLELGDSALYLCASSVGSLNTEAFFGQGTRLTVV.

The V call is TRBV20-1, the J call TRBJ2-1; 7 bases map to TRBD1. The CDR3 totals 13 residues. Germline V CDR1 and CDR2: DFQATT, SNEGSKA (reference sequence). The ends lost 3 bases at V and 6 bases at J; junction bases unmatched: 5. DNA for the CDR3: TGCAGTGCTAGTAAGGGGGCGATCAATGAGCAGTTCTTC. This encodes CSASKGAINEQFF.

The chain combines TRBV11-2 with TRBJ1-1; no definite D call. Germline V CDR1 and CDR2: SGHAT, FQNNGV. With 1 base removed from V and 1 base from J, the gap between germline ends came to 10 bases. The CDR3 length is 15 residues. The CDR3 region is CASSLASGSNTEAFF. The DNA for the CDR3 is TGTGCCAGCAGCTTAGCTTCAGGATCGAACACTGAAGCTTTCTTT.

V gene TRBV5-1 combines with J gene TRBJ2-5, with 9 nucleotides matching TRBD2. The CDR3 has 16 amino acids. CDR1 and CDR2 from the germline V gene are SGHRS and YFSETQ. With 1 base clipped from V and 7 bases from J, the junction kept 11 bases outside the gene matches. The CDR3 nucleotides read TGCGCCAGCAGCTTGAGAGCTAGCGGGGACCGGGGGACCCAGTACTTC. Translating it yields CASSLRASGDRGTQYF.

The CDR3 sequence: CASSLERGRGTDTQYF. DNA of the CDR3: TGCGCCAGCAGCTTGGAGCGAGGGCGCGGCACAGATACGCAGTATTTT. This rearrangement joins TRBV5-1 to TRBJ2-3; maybe TRBD2 (5 bases). The length of the CDR3 is 16 residues. Germline loops: CDR1 SGHRS, CDR2 YFSETQ. Trimming removed 0 bases at V and 1 base at J, with 12 bases between.

This clone was counted only a few times. Here the CDR3 reads CASSAGSGIPYEQYF. CDR3 nucleotide sequence: TGTGCCAGCAGCGCGGGATCCGGGATCCCCTACGAGCAGTACTTC. The genes are TRBV5-4 and TRBJ2-7, with TRBD2 as a possible D gene (6 bases). Germline lookup yields CDR1 SGHNT and CDR2 YYREEE (reference sequence). Trimming took 4 bases from V and 2 from J, leaving 16 bases between them. This CDR3 has 15 residues.

The gene calls are TRBV25-1 and TRBJ1-1, with a possible D match to TRBD1 (5 bases). The V gene's germline CDR1 is MGHDK and CDR2 SYGVNS. This CDR3 region has 15 residues. The V end was cut by 1 base, the J end by 7 bases, with 16 bases between. The CDR3 region is CASSEFGRGAGEAFF. The CDR3 region has the DNA TGTGCCAGCAGTGAATTCGGGAGGGGCGCGGGTGAAGCTTTCTTT.

The chain uses TRBV19 and TRBJ1-2, with 8 bases fitting TRBD1. This CDR3 comprises 14 residues. Unmatched junction bases numbered 6, after V lost 5 bases and J lost 4 bases. CDR1 LNHDA and CDR2 SQIVND come from the germline V gene (reference sequence). CDR3 amino acids: CASSPRDRIYGYTF. As DNA, the CDR3 is TGTGCCAGTAGTCCAAGGGACAGGATCTATGGCTACACCTTC.